A selection of T cell receptor beta chains follows, all from one sample in a study of CD8+ T cells in alopecia areata. Sequencing was performed with immunoSEQ multiplex PCR; in TCRdb, only in-frame clones are kept and a portion is missing. This sample has 120,000 to 150,000 clones; less than 65% occur once, and the top ten carry 35% to 45%. Sequencing was carried out using CD8+ T cells sorted from blood. These receptors all stem from a human donor in good health. Each CDR3 is given with its conserved first and last residue. The order of the fields is V gene, CDR3 length, clone size, D gene, J gene, CDR3 DNA, CDR3 protein. A D gene is named only where the DNA matches it firmly. Clone size is shown for a subset of rows, as once, few, many or a class of expanded clone.

TRBV19	14	few	-	TRBJ2-2	TGTGCCAGTACTCCGGGACCCCCAACCGGGGAGCTGTTTTTT	CASTPGPPTGELFF
TRBV5-1	15	-	-	TRBJ2-2	TGCGCCAGCAGCTTCCCGGGGGACTACACCGGGGAGCTGTTTTTT	CASSFPGDYTGELFF
TRBV11-1	12	-	-	TRBJ2-1	TGTGCCAGCAGCTTAGATGGGACGGAGCAGTTCTTC	CASSLDGTEQFF
TRBV10-2	12	once	-	TRBJ2-5	TGCGCCAGCGGGGACTCACAAGAGACCCAGTACTTC	CASGDSQETQYF
TRBV4-1	14	-	-	TRBJ2-3	TGCGCCAGCAGCCAAGGAGGGAGCACAGATACGCAGTATTTT	CASSQGGSTDTQYF
TRBV2	14	-	-	TRBJ1-1	TGTGCCAGCAGGGACAGCGGCTTGAACACTGAAGCTTTCTTT	CASRDSGLNTEAFF
TRBV6-1	17	-	TRBD2	TRBJ2-7	TGTGCCAGCAGTGGAGGGCGGGAGGGCCAGAGCTCCTACGAGCAGTACTTC	CASSGGREGQSSYEQYF
TRBV9	15	-	TRBD2	TRBJ2-5	TGTGCCAGCAGCTCCGAGCGGGGGGGACAAGAGACCCAGTACTTC	CASSSERGGQETQYF
TRBV6-5	13	-	TRBD1	TRBJ1-2	TGTGCCAGCAGCTCCGGGACAGGGGAAGGCTACACCTTC	CASSSGTGEGYTF
TRBV28	13	-	-	TRBJ1-1	TGTGCCAGCAGTTTACAAGTGAACACTGAAGCTTTCTTT	CASSLQVNTEAFF
TRBV7-9	12	few	-	TRBJ2-3	TGTGCCAGCAGCGTACTCTCAGATACGCAGTATTTT	CASSVLSDTQYF
TRBV7-9	15	-	-	TRBJ1-1	TGTGCCAGCAGCTTATCGGCAGGGAAGAACACTGAAGCTTTCTTT	CASSLSAGKNTEAFF
TRBV2	15	-	-	TRBJ1-4	TGTGCCAGCAGTGAACGGGGACTAGGTGGTGAAAAACTGTTTTTT	CASSERGLGGEKLFF
TRBV10-3	17	-	TRBD1	TRBJ2-1	TGTGCCATCAGTGAGTCCAGGACAGGGGTAGGCCACAATGAGCAGTTCTTC	CAISESRTGVGHNEQFF
TRBV29-1	12	-	-	TRBJ2-7	TGCAGCGTTCCTGGGAGAGACTACGAGCAGTACTTC	CSVPGRDYEQYF
TRBV27	15	few	-	TRBJ2-3	TGTGCCAGCAGCCTAACTTGGAGTAACACAGATACGCAGTATTTT	CASSLTWSNTDTQYF
TRBV19	13	-	TRBD1	TRBJ2-7	TGTGCCAGTAGTATAAGACAGGGCTACGAGCAGTACTTC	CASSIRQGYEQYF
TRBV29-1	11	-	-	TRBJ2-7	TGCAGCGTTGAACTAGGTCTCGAGCAGTACTTC	CSVELGLEQYF
TRBV5-6	15	-	TRBD1	TRBJ2-7	TGTGCCAGCAGCCCGGGGGACAGGCCGTCCTACGAGCAGTACTTC	CASSPGDRPSYEQYF
TRBV27	12	-	-	TRBJ2-7	TGTGCCAGCAGTACCTCGTTGGACGAGCAGTACTTC	CASSTSLDEQYF
TRBV5-1	14	-	TRBD1	TRBJ1-2	TGCGCCAGCAGCGAGGACAGGGGGCGGAATGGCTACACCTTC	CASSEDRGRNGYTF
TRBV7-9	15	-	TRBD1	TRBJ2-5	TGTGCCAGCAGCTCCGGGACAGAAGAACAAGAGACCCAGTACTTC	CASSSGTEEQETQYF
TRBV25-1	16	-	TRBD1	TRBJ2-7	TGTGCCAGCAGTGGAATTGCCGGGACAGGAACCTACGAGCAGTACTTC	CASSGIAGTGTYEQYF
TRBV2	14	few	-	TRBJ2-2	TGTGCCAGCAGGGACCTATCGAACACCGGGGAGCTGTTTTTT	CASRDLSNTGELFF
TRBV7-8	18	-	TRBD1	TRBJ1-5	TGTGCCAGCAGCTTAGCGCCCTTCGGGACAGACAACAATCAGCCCCAGCATTTT	CASSLAPFGTDNNQPQHF
TRBV19	14	-	TRBD1	TRBJ2-3	TGTGCCAGTACTTTAAGGGGGCTTGCAGATACGCAGTATTTT	CASTLRGLADTQYF
TRBV11-2	14	-	-	TRBJ2-7	TGTGCCAGCAGCTTACGACAAATCTACTACGAGCAGTACTTC	CASSLRQIYYEQYF